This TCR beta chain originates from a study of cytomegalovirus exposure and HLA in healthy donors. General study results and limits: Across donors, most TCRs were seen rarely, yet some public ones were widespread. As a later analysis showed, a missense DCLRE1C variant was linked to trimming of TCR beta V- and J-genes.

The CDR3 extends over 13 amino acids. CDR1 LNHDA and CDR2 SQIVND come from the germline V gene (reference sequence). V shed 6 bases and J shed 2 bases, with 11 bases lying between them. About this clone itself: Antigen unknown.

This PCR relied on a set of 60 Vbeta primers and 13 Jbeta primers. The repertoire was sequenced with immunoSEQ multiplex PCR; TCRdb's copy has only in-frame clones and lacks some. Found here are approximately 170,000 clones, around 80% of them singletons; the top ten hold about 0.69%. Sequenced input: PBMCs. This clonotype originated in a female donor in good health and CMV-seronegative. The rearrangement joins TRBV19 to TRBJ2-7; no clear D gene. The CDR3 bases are TGTGCCAGTAGCAATGAGAAGACCTACGAGCAGTACTTC. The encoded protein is CASSNEKTYEQYF.